The T cell receptor beta chain described here comes from a study of regulatory T cells after allogeneic stem cell transplantation (dated by TCRdb to 2016 to 2019). Notes on the research overall: Patients were stratified according to whether acute graft-versus-host disease had developed within 100 days after stem cell transplantation. CD4+CD25+CD127- regulatory T cells were obtained from patient PBMCs by means of fluorescence-activated cell sorting. Conventional CD4+ T cells defined as CD4+CD25+/-CD127+ were also sorted and TCR-sequenced for comparison in the study. The study compared the TCR repertoire of regulatory T cells after allogeneic stem cell transplantation in patients who had acute graft-versus-host disease versus patients who did not. Study-level results and caveats: No regulatory T-cell clones were found in all patients, and the number of sorted cells showed no significant correlation with the inverse Simpson index. In non-GvHD patients, the top 10 regulatory T-cell clones took up a significantly larger share of the repertoire, which suggests that presumably allo-specific protective clones had expanded. Because the patient sample size was small, the findings needed to be validated in a larger cohort. The regulatory T-cell TCR repertoire was less diverse and more focused in patients without graft-versus-host disease than in patients with graft-versus-host disease. Diversity of the conventional CD4+ T-cell repertoire was not significantly different between patients with graft-versus-host disease and patients without graft-versus-host disease.

These reads were obtained on an Illumina MiSeq. The SMARTer RACE cDNA Amplification kit was used to reverse transcribe the RNA, and the TCR beta CDR3 region was then amplified. RNA from sorted cells was extracted with the RNeasy Mini Kit. Illumina paired-end sequencing was used to sequence the TCR beta amplicons. The authors' analysis ran thus. MiXCR, VDJtools and the tcR R package were used for TCR repertoire analysis. Diversity was quantified with the inverse Simpson index, and clones were binned as rare, small, medium or expanded by repertoire proportion. TCRdb reworked the public reads: Q25 trimming with fastp, MiXCR clone assembly, productive beta chains retained. When rows share a CDR3 protein, they turn into one entry using the most common DNA and genes. What appears here as the V and J calls and clone size reflects TCRdb's work, not the paper's. The sample profile shows approximately 390 distinct CDR3 sequences; about 20% of them were found once. The ten largest account for 20% to 25% of the sample.

This clonotype came up once. Its target antigen remains unknown. The junction and the germline gene differ at one end; a read error may be behind it. The sample's time point label is to be understood as: 30 days after allogeneic hematopoietic stem cell transplantation. At 30 days after allogeneic hematopoietic stem cell transplantation, peripheral blood mononuclear cells were collected from the patients. This sequence originates from a human patient who had an allogeneic stem cell transplant, so the T cells may come from the graft donor. Sequenced here: sorted CD4+ T cells from blood (whether regulatory or conventional is not recorded), sampled 30 days after allogeneic stem cell transplant.

The CDR3 region: CAGSLVQGASERYF. In nucleotide form, the sequence is TGTGCTGGCAGCTTGGTACAGGGGGCGAGTGAGCGGTACTTC. Rearrangement joined TRBV7-7 to TRBJ2-7, and 9 junctional nucleotides match TRBD1. The CDR1 and CDR2 encoded by the germline V gene (reference sequence) are SSHAT and FNYEAQ. The CDR3 covers 14 residues, taking in both the cysteine and the phenylalanine. The only DNA kept is the CDR3, 42 bases in frame from the first base. With all but the CDR3 taken from the reference TRBV7-7 and TRBJ2-7 genes, the full variable domain is: GAGVSQSPRYKVTKRGQDVTLRCDPISSHATLYWYQQALGQGPEFLTYFNYEAQPDKSGLPSDRFSAERPEGSISTLTIQRTEQRDSAMYRCAGSLVQGASERYFGPGTRLTVT.